One and the same sample provided the 25 T cell receptor beta chains below, sequenced in a study of T-cell reconstitution after alpha-beta-depleted transplantation in children. This sample's TCRbeta library carried unique molecular identifier barcodes. TCRdb independently ran MiXCR on the PCR reads; one entry per CDR3 protein. The sample consists of fewer than 700,000 distinct CDR3 sequences, 13% of them appearing once. Here the sequenced sample was PBMCs, mostly from graft donor cells, taken 360 days after TCRalphabeta/CD19-depleted stem cell transplant. The receptors here all came from a male patient aged 10 to 17 who had a stem cell transplant for acute myeloid leukemia, so the T cells may come from the graft donor.

Ten or more counts support this clonotype. The chain has TRBV14 and TRBJ1-1, with 7 bases fitting TRBD1. The junction had 8 bases not matched to a gene; V was cut back by 4 bases and J by 0 bases. Per germline, CDR1 SGHDN and CDR2 FVKESK. The CDR3 extends over 16 amino acids. CDR3 nucleotides: TGTGCCAGCAGCCTAAGACAGGGAACAATGAACACTGAAGCTTTCTTT. As protein: CASSLRQGTMNTEAFF.

The V gene is TRBV4-2, the J gene TRBJ2-1; 9 nucleotides align to TRBD2. This CDR3 has 15 residues. Germline V lookup: CDR1 LGHNA, CDR2 YNFKEQ. Trimming at V came to 1 base and at J to 6 bases, leaving 4 bases not matched to a gene. The CDR3 spells CASSQGGRGGNEQFF. The CDR3, as DNA: TGTGCCAGCAGCCAAGGCGGGAGGGGGGGCAATGAGCAGTTCTTC.

This chain links TRBV12-3 or TRBV12-4 with TRBJ1-6; D gene ambiguous. The CDR3 loop spans 15 amino acids. Trimming took 5 bases from V and 10 from J, leaving 18 bases between them. CDR3 in DNA: TGTGCCAGCAGTCCGTTTAAGGGAGACGACTCACCCCTCCACTTT. Residues: CASSPFKGDDSPLHF.

In its sample, this clonotype was seen many times. The V call is TRBV29-1, the J call TRBJ2-7; D may be TRBD1 (5 bases). The CDR3 covers 13 residues. Germline assignment: CDR1 SQVTM and CDR2 ANQGSEA. Trimming cost V 0 bases and J 7 bases, with 13 bases left between them. CDR3 nucleotides: TGCAGCGTTGAAGACGGTTTCAGGGAAGAGCAGTACTTC. Its translation: CSVEDGFREEQYF.

The genes are TRBV6-2 or TRBV6-3 and TRBJ2-1, with 11 positions matching TRBD1. Per germline, CDR1 MNHEY and CDR2 SVGEGT. The V segment lost 5 bases and the J segment 8 bases; nucleotides outside the gene matches: 5. The CDR3 has 14 amino acids. This CDR3 is CASSPGQGVHEQFF. Here the CDR3 DNA reads TGTGCCAGCAGTCCGGGACAGGGGGTGCATGAGCAGTTCTTC.

The chain combines TRBV6-1 with TRBJ2-2; 8 bases match TRBD2. The germline CDR1 and CDR2 sequences are MNHNS and SASEGT. J gave up 5 bases and V 9 bases, and 8 bases lay outside the gene matches. The CDR3 is 14 residues long. Here the CDR3 DNA reads TGTGCCAGTCGACTAGCGAGTGGGACCGGGGAGCTGTTTTTT. Translating it yields CASRLASGTGELFF.

This clonotype was detected a few times. The V call is TRBV28, the J call TRBJ2-1, with 10 positions matching TRBD2. Germline assignment: CDR1 MDHEN and CDR2 SYDVKM. Trimming at V came to 3 bases and at J to 12 bases, leaving 2 bases not matched to a gene. This CDR3 region has 12 residues. The CDR3 loop reads CASSLIAGGQFF. The DNA for the CDR3 is TGTGCCAGCAGTTTGATAGCGGGAGGGCAGTTCTTC.

This chain joins TRBV6-2 or TRBV6-3 and TRBJ2-7, with 10 nucleotides matching TRBD1. Trimming at V came to 5 bases and at J to 0 bases, leaving 10 bases not matched to a gene. From germline, CDR1 is MNHEY and CDR2 SVGEGT. CDR3 length: 17 residues. CDR3: CASSPDRGPDVSYEQYF. Here the CDR3 DNA reads TGTGCCAGCAGTCCCGACAGGGGGCCCGACGTCTCCTACGAGCAGTACTTC.

A few counts support this clonotype. CDR3 coding DNA: TGTGCCAGCAGCTTAGCCGGGGGTACGCCCTACACCTTC. Protein: CASSLAGGTPYTF. V usage is TRBV7-2 and J usage is TRBJ1-2; maybe TRBD1 (5 bases). The V end was cut by 0 bases, the J end by 10 bases, with 12 bases between. The CDR3 runs 13 residues. Germline lookup yields CDR1 SGHTA and CDR2 FQGNSA.

This clonotype was counted ten times or more. CDR3 sequence (DNA): TGTGCCAGCACTTGGACTAGCGTCGGCAATGAGCAGTTCTTC. Its translation: CASTWTSVGNEQFF. V usage is TRBV6-5 and J usage is TRBJ2-1; 9 positions match TRBD2. Trimming at V came to 7 bases and at J to 6 bases, leaving 7 bases not matched to a gene. CDR3 length equals 14 residues. Germline CDR1 is MNHEY and CDR2 is SVGAGI.

This clonotype was counted between two and nine times. This chain joins TRBV9 and TRBJ2-5; D not resolved. The CDR3 runs 15 residues. V dropped 4 bases and J dropped 3 bases, with 16 bases sitting between them. Per the germline V gene, CDR1 is SGDLS and CDR2 is YYNGEE. In DNA form, the CDR3 reads TGTGCCAGCAGCTCCCCGTGGGGTGTGGAAGAGACCCAGTACTTC. Translation gives CASSSPWGVEETQYF.

The CDR3 is CASSVSPSRNTEAFF. In nucleotides, the CDR3 is TGTGCCAGCAGCGTAAGCCCCAGTCGGAACACTGAAGCTTTCTTT. The rearrangement links TRBV9 to TRBJ1-1; D gene ambiguous. The CDR3 totals 15 residues. CDR1 and CDR2 (germline): SGDLS, YYNGEE. V gave up 1 base and J gave up 1 base, with 11 bases separating them.

This clonotype showed up just a few times. The chain links TRBV7-3 to TRBJ2-2; 12 nucleotides match TRBD2. The CDR3 is 17 amino acids. Germline values: CDR1 SGHTA, CDR2 FQGTGA. J lost 5 bases, V lost 1 base, and 5 bases had no gene match. CDR3 bases: TGTGCCAGCAGCTTAATACCCGGGACTAGCGGGACCGGGGAGCTGTTTTTT. This translates into CASSLIPGTSGTGELFF.

This clonotype was counted many times. V and J are TRBV5-1 and TRBJ2-3, with 9 bases fitting TRBD2. The germline CDR1 and CDR2 sequences are SGHRS and YFSETQ. The ends lost 3 bases at V and 2 bases at J; junction bases unmatched: 4. The CDR3 extends over 15 amino acids. CDR3 sequence reads: CASSSLAGITDTQYF. Written as DNA, the CDR3 is TGCGCCAGCAGCTCTCTAGCGGGGATCACAGATACGCAGTATTTT.

This clonotype was seen more than once but under ten times. CDR3 in amino acids: CASSLYLADTQYF. As DNA, the CDR3 is TGTGCCAGCAGCTTATACCTAGCGGATACGCAGTATTTT. The chain recombines TRBV7-9 with TRBJ2-3; TRBD2 is a possible D gene (6 bases). The CDR3 is 13 amino acids. Germline loops: CDR1 SEHNR, CDR2 FQNEAQ (reference sequence). V was trimmed by 2 bases and J by 6 bases, leaving 9 bases between them.

This clonotype has a handful of counts. V usage is TRBV20-1 and J usage is TRBJ2-3, with D possibly called TRBD1 or TRBD2 (6 bases each). Per germline, CDR1 DFQATT and CDR2 SNEGSKA (reference sequence). Trimming stripped 6 bases from V and 2 bases from J, with 12 bases between. The CDR3 has 13 amino acids. CDR3 residues: CSAPGATTDTQYF. In DNA form, the CDR3 reads TGCAGTGCCCCGGGGGCCACCACAGATACGCAGTATTTT.

This clonotype was seen at least ten times. V is TRBV9 and J is TRBJ2-7; D is possibly TRBD1 (5 bases). The CDR3 is 15 residues long. The V gene's germline CDR1 is SGDLS and CDR2 YYNGEE. V gave up 0 bases and J gave up 1 base, with 11 bases separating them. DNA of the CDR3: TGTGCCAGCAGCGTAGCTGACAGAGGATCCTACGAGCAGTACTTC. It translates to CASSVADRGSYEQYF.

V usage is TRBV27 and J usage is TRBJ2-3, with TRBD1 matching 7 bases. Germline V gives CDR1 MNHEY, CDR2 SMNVEV (reference sequence). The trim removed 5 bases at V and 1 base at J, leaving 6 bases unmatched. The CDR3 loop spans 15 amino acids. The CDR3 region has the DNA TGTGCCAGCAGTCCGTGGACAGGAGGCACAGATACGCAGTATTTT. Translated, it gives CASSPWTGGTDTQYF.

This clonotype was seen a handful of times. The chain combines TRBV27 with TRBJ1-4; a possible D gene is TRBD1 (5 bases). Trimming shortened V by 5 bases and J by 10 bases, and 14 bases separated the two germline ends. The V gene's germline CDR1 is MNHEY and CDR2 SMNVEV (reference sequence). CDR3 size: 13 residues. The CDR3 is CASSPYDSLKLFF. CDR3 bases: TGTGCCAGCAGTCCCTATGACAGCCTAAAACTGTTTTTT.

This clonotype was detected many times. V usage is TRBV7-9 and J usage is TRBJ2-7; maybe TRBD2 (5 bases). The CDR3 is made up of 12 amino acids. V dropped 1 base and J dropped 7 bases, with 8 bases sitting between them. The germline gives CDR1 SEHNR, CDR2 FQNEAQ (reference sequence). The CDR3 DNA follows: TGTGCCAGCAGCTTAGTACGGGGAGAGCAGTACTTC. Translating it yields CASSLVRGEQYF.

The chain has TRBV12-3 or TRBV12-4 and TRBJ2-1; 8 bases line up with TRBD2. The V gene end was trimmed by 1 base and the J gene end by 8 bases; junction bases not matched to a gene: 7. This CDR3 has 15 amino acids. The CDR3: CASSLEVGLADEQFF. As DNA, the CDR3 is TGTGCCAGCAGTTTAGAAGTTGGACTAGCAGATGAGCAGTTCTTC.

V is TRBV18 and J is TRBJ2-3; a weak D match, TRBD1 (5 bases). V lost 2 bases and J lost 0, with 12 bases in between. This CDR3 region has 16 residues. Germline V CDR1 and CDR2: KGHSH, LQKENI. The DNA for the CDR3 is TGTGCCAGCTCACCAAGGGCCACAGGCAGCACAGATACGCAGTATTTT. Translated, it gives CASSPRATGSTDTQYF.

This chain uses TRBV7-2 with TRBJ2-7; 8 bases are a match to TRBD2. V was pared by 9 bases and J by 0 bases, with 4 bases of the junction left unmatched. The germline V gene encodes CDR1 SGHTA and CDR2 FQGNSA. The CDR3 totals 13 residues. The DNA for the CDR3 is TGTGCCAGTTTAGCGGGGCCCTCCTACGAGCAGTACTTC. Its translation is CASLAGPSYEQYF.

The chain joins TRBV12-3 or TRBV12-4 to TRBJ2-5; 12 bases are shared with TRBD2. Trimming at V came to 4 bases and at J to 2 bases, leaving 2 bases not matched to a gene. The CDR3 consists of 15 residues. In DNA form, the CDR3 reads TGTGCCAGCAGTTCCGGGACTAGCGGGCAAGAGACCCAGTACTTC. This codes for CASSSGTSGQETQYF.

In its sample, this clonotype was seen a few times. The rearrangement links TRBV3-1 to TRBJ2-5, with TRBD2 matching over 13 bases. The germline gives CDR1 LGHDT, CDR2 YNNKEL (reference sequence). V was clipped by 0 bases and J by 5 bases; unmatched bases: 9. The CDR3 contains 18 residues. This CDR3 reads CASSQERTSGSVGETQYF. The CDR3 region has the DNA TGTGCCAGCAGCCAAGAGCGGACTAGCGGGAGTGTAGGGGAGACCCAGTACTTC.